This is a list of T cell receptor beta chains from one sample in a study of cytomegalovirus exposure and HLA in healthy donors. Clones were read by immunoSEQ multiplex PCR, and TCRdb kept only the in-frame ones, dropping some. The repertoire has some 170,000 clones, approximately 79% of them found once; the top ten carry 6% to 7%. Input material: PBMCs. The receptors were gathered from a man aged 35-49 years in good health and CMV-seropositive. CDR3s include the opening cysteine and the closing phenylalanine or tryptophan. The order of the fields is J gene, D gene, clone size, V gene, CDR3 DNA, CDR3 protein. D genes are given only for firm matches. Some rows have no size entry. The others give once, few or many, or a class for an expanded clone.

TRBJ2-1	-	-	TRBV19	TGTGCCAGTAGTGTTATAGCGGGTCGGGGGGCTTACAATGAGCAGTTCTTC	CASSVIAGRGAYNEQFF
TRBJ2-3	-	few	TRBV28	TGTGCCAGCAGTCCGACTAGTTGGGGGACAGATACGCAGTATTTT	CASSPTSWGTDTQYF
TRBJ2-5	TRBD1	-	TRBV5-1	TGCGCCAGCACAGACAGGGGCGGAGAGACCCAGTACTTC	CASTDRGGETQYF
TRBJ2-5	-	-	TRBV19	TGTGCCAGTAGTGTGGGCAGGGAAGAGACCCAGTACTTC	CASSVGREETQYF
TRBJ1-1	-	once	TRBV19	TGTGCCAGTAGTATAGCTGCAGGGGAAGCTTTCTTT	CASSIAAGEAFF
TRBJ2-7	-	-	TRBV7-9	TGTGCCAGCAGCTCAATCTACGAGCAGTACTTC	CASSSIYEQYF
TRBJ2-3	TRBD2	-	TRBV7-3	TGTGCCAGCAGCTTAAAATTGGGTCTAGCGGGAGCCACAGATACGCAGTATTTT	CASSLKLGLAGATDTQYF
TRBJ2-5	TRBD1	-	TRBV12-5	TGTGCTAGTGGGGACAGGACAGGGGTACAGGAGACCCAGTACTTC	CASGDRTGVQETQYF
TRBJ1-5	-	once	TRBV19	TGTGCCAGTAGAACAGCCTCCATCAATCAGCCCCAGCATTTT	CASRTASINQPQHF
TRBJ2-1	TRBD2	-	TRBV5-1	TGCGCCAGCAGCACCGGACTAGCGGGAGCCTATGAGCAGTTCTTC	CASSTGLAGAYEQFF
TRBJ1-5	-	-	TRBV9	TGTGCCAGCAGCGTAGGGGGAGGGGGCAATCAGCCCCAGCATTTT	CASSVGGGGNQPQHF
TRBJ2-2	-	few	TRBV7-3	TGTGCCAGCAGCCAGTACAACACCGGGGAGCTGTTTTTT	CASSQYNTGELFF
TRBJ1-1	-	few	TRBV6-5	TGTGCCACTTCCAGGGGAACTAACACTGAAGCTTTCTTT	CATSRGTNTEAFF
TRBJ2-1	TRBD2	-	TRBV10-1	TGCGCCAGCAGTGAGTCCGGGGCGGGAGGGCCAATTGAGCAGTTCTTC	CASSESGAGGPIEQFF
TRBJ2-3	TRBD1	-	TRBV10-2	TGCGCCAGCAGGAGGCGCCAGGGGGCCACCGATACGCAGTATTTT	CASRRRQGATDTQYF
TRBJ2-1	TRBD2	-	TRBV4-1	TGCGCCAGCAGCCAAGACAGGTCGGCGGGAGGGATGGGTGAGCAGTTCTTC	CASSQDRSAGGMGEQFF
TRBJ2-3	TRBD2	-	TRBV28	TGTGCCAGCGGGAGCGGGAGGGCGGCAGATACGCAGTATTTT	CASGSGRAADTQYF
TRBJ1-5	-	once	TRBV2	TGTGCCAGCACGGCGGAGGTGGATCAGCCCCAGCATTTT	CASTAEVDQPQHF
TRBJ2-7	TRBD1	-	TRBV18	TGTGCCAGCTCACGGGACAGGGGGATGATTTACGAGCAGTACTTC	CASSRDRGMIYEQYF
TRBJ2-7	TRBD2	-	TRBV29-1	TGCAGCGTACTCTCGAGGGGGGGACTAGCGGGTCGCATCTTATCCTACGAGCAGTACTTC	CSVLSRGGLAGRILSYEQYF
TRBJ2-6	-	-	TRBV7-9	TGTGCCAGCAGCGAGGTTGGCGTCCTGACTTTC	CASSEVGVLTF
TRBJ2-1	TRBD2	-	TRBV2	TGTGCCAGCCGGCGGGGGTCCTACAATGAGCAGTTCTTC	CASRRGSYNEQFF
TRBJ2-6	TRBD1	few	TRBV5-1	TGCGCCAGCAGCTCCGGGACAGGGGAGGTCGGGGCCAACGGCCTGACTTTC	CASSSGTGEVGANGLTF
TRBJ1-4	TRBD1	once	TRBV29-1	TGCAGCGTTGAAGTGGGACAGGGGTATGAAAAACTGTTTTTT	CSVEVGQGYEKLFF
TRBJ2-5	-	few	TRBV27	TGTGCCAGCAGTTTTGAGGGCCCTAGACGGTTCTCTGCCGAGACCCAGTACTTC	CASSFEGPRRFSAETQYF
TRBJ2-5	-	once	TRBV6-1	TGTGCCAGCAGTGAAATAGTGCTCGTTCCAAGCGTCCTCCCAGAGACCCAGTACTTC	CASSEIVLVPSVLPETQYF
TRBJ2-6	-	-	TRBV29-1	TGCAGCGTTGAAGATTGGGGCCGGGACGCCCTGGGGGGCCTGACTTTC	CSVEDWGRDALGGLTF
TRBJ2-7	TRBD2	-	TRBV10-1	TGCGCCAGCAGTTCTAGCGGGAACTACGAGCAGTACTTC	CASSSSGNYEQYF
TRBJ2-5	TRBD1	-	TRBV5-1	TGCGCCAGCAGCTCAGGGACAGGAACACCGGAGACCCAGTACTTC	CASSSGTGTPETQYF
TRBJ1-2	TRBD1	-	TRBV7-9	TGTGCCAGCAGCTTAATACAGGGGAACTATGGCTACACCTTC	CASSLIQGNYGYTF
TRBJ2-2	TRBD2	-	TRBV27	TGTGCCAGCATCCCGAGGGCGGGAGGGAATTTCACCGGGGAGCTGTTTTTT	CASIPRAGGNFTGELFF
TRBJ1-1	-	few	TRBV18	TGTGCCAGCGATGGAGGCGCCCCGGGAGCTTTCTTT	CASDGGAPGAFF